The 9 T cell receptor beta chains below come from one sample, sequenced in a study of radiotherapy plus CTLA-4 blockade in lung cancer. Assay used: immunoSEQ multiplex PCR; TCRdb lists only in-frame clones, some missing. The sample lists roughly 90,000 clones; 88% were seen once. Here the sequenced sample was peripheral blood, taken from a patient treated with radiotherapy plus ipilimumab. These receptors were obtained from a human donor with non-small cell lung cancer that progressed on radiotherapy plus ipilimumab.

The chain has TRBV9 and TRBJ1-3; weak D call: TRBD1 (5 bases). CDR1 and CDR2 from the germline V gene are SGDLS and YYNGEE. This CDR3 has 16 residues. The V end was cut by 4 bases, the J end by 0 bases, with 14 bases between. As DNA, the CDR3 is TGTGCCAGCAGCCGTTTCGACAGCAGCTCTGGAAACACCATATATTTT. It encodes CASSRFDSSSGNTIYF. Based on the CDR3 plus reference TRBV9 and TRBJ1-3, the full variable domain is DSGVTQTPKHLITATGQRVTLRCSPRSGDLSVYWYQQSLDQGLQFLIQYYNGEERAKGNILERFSAQQFPDLHSELNLSSLELGDSALYFCASSRFDSSSGNTIYFGEGSWLTVV.

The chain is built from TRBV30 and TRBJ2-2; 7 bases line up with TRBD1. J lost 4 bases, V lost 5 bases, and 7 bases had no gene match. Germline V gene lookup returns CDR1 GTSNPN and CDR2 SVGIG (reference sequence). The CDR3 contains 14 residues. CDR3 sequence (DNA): TGTGCCTGGGGTAAAGGGACAGCCACCGGGGAGCTGTTTTTT. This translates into CAWGKGTATGELFF. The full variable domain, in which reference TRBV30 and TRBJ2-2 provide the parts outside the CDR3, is SQTIHQWPATLVQPVGSPLSLECTVEGTSNPNLYWYRQAAGRGLQLLFYSVGIGQISSEVPQNLSASRPQDRQFILSSKKLLLSDSGFYLCAWGKGTATGELFFGEGSRLTVL.

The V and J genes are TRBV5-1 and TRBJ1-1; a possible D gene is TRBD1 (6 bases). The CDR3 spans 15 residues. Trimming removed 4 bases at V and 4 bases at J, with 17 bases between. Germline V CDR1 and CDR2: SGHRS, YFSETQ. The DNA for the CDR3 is TGCGCCAGCAGCCAAGTCTCAGGGGAGGGCACTGAAGCTTTCTTT. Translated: CASSQVSGEGTEAFF.

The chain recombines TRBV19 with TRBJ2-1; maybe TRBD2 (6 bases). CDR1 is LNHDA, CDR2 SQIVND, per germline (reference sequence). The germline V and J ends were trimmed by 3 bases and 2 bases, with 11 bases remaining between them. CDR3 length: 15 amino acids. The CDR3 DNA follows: TGTGCCAGTAGTATGGGACGGGAGCCCTACAATGAGCAGTTCTTC. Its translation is CASSMGREPYNEQFF.

The CDR3, as DNA: TGTGCCAGCAGGCCGACAGGGACTGGGGGCTACACCTTC. Protein sequence: CASRPTGTGGYTF. This chain joins TRBV6-1 and TRBJ1-2; 7 nucleotides line up with TRBD1. The CDR3 is made up of 13 amino acids. Germline loops: CDR1 MNHNS, CDR2 SASEGT. With 6 bases clipped from V and 8 bases from J, the junction kept 9 bases outside the gene matches.

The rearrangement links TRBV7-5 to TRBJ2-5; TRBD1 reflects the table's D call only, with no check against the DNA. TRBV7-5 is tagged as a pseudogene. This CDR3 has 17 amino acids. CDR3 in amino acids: CARSLGAPLQGTETQYF. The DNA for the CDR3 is TGTGCCAGAAGCTTAGGCGCCCCCTTACAGGGCACGGAGACCCAGTACTTC.

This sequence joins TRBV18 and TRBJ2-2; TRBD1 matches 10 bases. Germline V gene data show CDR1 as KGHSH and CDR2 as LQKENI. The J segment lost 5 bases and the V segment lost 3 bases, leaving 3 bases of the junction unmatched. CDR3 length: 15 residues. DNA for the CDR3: TGTGCCAGCTCACCGGGACAGGGGAGGACCGGGGAGCTGTTTTTT. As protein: CASSPGQGRTGELFF. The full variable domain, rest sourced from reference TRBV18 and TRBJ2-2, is NAGVMQNPRHLVRRRGQEARLRCSPMKGHSHVYWYRQLPEEGLKFMVYLQKENIIDESGMPKERFSAEFPKEGPSILRIQQVVRGDSAAYFCASSPGQGRTGELFFGEGSRLTVL.

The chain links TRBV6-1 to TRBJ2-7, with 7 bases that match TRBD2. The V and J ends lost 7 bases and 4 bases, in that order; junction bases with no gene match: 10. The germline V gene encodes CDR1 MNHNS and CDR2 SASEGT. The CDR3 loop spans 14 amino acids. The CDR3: CASTAPGLFYEQYF. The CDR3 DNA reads TGTGCCAGCACTGCACCGGGACTATTTTACGAGCAGTACTTC.

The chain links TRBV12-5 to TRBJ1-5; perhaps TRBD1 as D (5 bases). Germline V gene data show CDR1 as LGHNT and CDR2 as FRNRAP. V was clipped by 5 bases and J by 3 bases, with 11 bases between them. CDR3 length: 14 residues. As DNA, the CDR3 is TGTGCTAGTGGTCACGACAGAAACAATCAGCCCCAGCATTTT. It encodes CASGHDRNNQPQHF.